This TCR beta chain was captured in a study of T-cell reconstitution after alpha-beta-depleted transplantation in children (dated by TCRdb to the mid-2010s). The study in broad terms: The study quantitatively tracked T-cell immune reconstitution after TCRalphabeta/CD19-depleted allogeneic hematopoietic cell transplantation in children using TCR repertoire profiling. Study-wide findings and limitations: Hyperexpanded clone frequencies declined over subsequent months; after one year, T-cell counts and TCRbeta diversity were mostly attributed to newly produced T cells. The apparently early alphabetaT-cell count recovery about two months after transplant was reportedly dependent on only several hundred rapidly expanded clones derived from non-depleted graft cells. In some patients, the high TCRbeta diversity seen at day 60 was put down to recipient T cells and intrathymic progenitors that had survived conditioning.

Concerning this clonotype: The target of this receptor is not known. No quality values exist for individual bases; no much larger clone is one base distant.

Libraries were constructed by PCR. For sequencing, an Illumina HiSeq 2500 was employed. Molecular barcoding was employed in the preparation of TCR libraries, with unique molecular identifiers being used to normalize TCRbeta repertoire quantification. Through fastp at Q25 and MiXCR, TCRdb rebuilt clones from the public reads, retaining in-frame beta chains. Each CDR3 protein gets just one entry, which takes the most common genes and DNA from the rows behind it. The table for this sample lists fewer than 1 million distinct CDR3 sequences; approximately 15% of them were counted only once. The ten largest clones take up approximately 5% of the sample. Its CDR3 holds 15 amino acids, cysteine through phenylalanine. Just the 45-base CDR3 DNA is kept, in frame starting at base 1. CDR1 and CDR2 are drawn from the germline V gene (reference sequence): DFQATT, SNEGSKA. V is clipped by 4 bases and J by 2 bases, and the sequence between their germline boundaries is 15 bases long.

The label giving this sample's treatment or condition can be read as: allogeneic hematopoietic cell transplantation with graft depleted of TCRalphabeta T cells and CD19 B cells. Transplant recipients were children who received TCRalphabeta/CD19-depleted allogeneic hematopoietic cell grafts. Here the sequenced sample was PBMCs, mostly from graft donor cells, taken 360 days after TCRalphabeta/CD19-depleted stem cell transplant. The V and J genes are TRBV20-1 and TRBJ2-1; confidence is insufficient to name the D gene. The TCR comes from a male patient between 5 and 17 years old who had a stem cell transplant for acute lymphoblastic leukemia, so the T cells may come from the graft donor. Here the CDR3 is given as CSANFLGGPYNEQFF. At the DNA level, the sequence is TGCAGTGCTAATTTTCTAGGTGGACCCTACAATGAGCAGTTCTTC.